The subject of this entry is one TCR beta chain. Antigen specificity is unknown. The germline V gene encodes CDR1 SNHLY and CDR2 FYNNEI. The CDR3 loop spans 14 amino acids. The germline V and J ends were trimmed by 7 bases and 0 bases, with 13 bases remaining between them. Clones were read by immunoSEQ multiplex PCR, and TCRdb kept only the in-frame ones, dropping some. This sample carries some 140,000 clones, approximately 84% of them seen once, and the ten largest clones take 25% to 30%. The source of the sample is a study of cytomegalovirus exposure and HLA in healthy donors. Study-level results: A subsequent analysis found that TCR clusters from the first cohort also tended to co-occur in the 90 to 150 validation repertoires, with less than 95% of cluster scores above 0. Most TCR sequences were seen very rarely across donors, but some public TCRs occurred in many.

Material for sequencing was PBMCs. The chain uses TRBV2 and TRBJ2-7; tentatively, D is TRBD2 (5 bases). This receptor was identified in a young man in good health and CMV-seropositive. The chain's CDR3 is CASISVTSSYEQYF. CDR3 bases: TGTGCCAGCATTAGCGTGACGAGCTCCTACGAGCAGTACTTC.